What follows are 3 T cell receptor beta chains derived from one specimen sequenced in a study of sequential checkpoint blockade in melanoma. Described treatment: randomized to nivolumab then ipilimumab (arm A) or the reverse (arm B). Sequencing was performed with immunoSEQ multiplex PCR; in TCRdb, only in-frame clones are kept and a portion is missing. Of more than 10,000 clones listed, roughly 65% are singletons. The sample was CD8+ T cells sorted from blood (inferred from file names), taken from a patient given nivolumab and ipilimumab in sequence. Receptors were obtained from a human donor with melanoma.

CDR3 loop: CASSPGTGKYEQYF. The CDR3 coding sequence is TGTGCCAGCAGCCCCGGGACAGGGAAGTACGAGCAGTACTTC. The chain combines TRBV6-1 with TRBJ2-7; TRBD1 agrees at 9 bases. The V gene's germline CDR1 is MNHNS and CDR2 SASEGT. The CDR3 extends over 14 amino acids. The V segment lost 6 bases and the J segment 4 bases; nucleotides outside the gene matches: 7.

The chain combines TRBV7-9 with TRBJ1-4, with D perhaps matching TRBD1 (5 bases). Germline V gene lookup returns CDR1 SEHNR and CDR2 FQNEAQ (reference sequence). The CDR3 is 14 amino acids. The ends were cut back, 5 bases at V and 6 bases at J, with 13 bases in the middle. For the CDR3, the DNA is TGTGCCAGCAGCCCAAGCGGGGGAGATGAAAAACTGTTTTTT. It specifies CASSPSGGDEKLFF.

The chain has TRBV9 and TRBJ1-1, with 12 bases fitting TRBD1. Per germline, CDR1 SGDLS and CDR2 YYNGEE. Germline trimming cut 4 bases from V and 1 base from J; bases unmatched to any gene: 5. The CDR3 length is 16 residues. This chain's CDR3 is CASSKGQGAENTEAFF. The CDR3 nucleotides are TGTGCCAGCAGCAAGGGACAGGGGGCCGAGAACACTGAAGCTTTCTTT.